A selection of T cell receptor beta chains follows, all from one sample in a study of glioma-infiltrating T cells. TCRdb itself ran the multiplex PCR reads through MiXCR, one entry per CDR3 protein. The sample lists about 140,000 distinct CDR3 sequences, about 39% occurring once. The specimen was glioma tissue, nonneoplastic brain tissue, or PBMCs (not recorded which). These receptors were collected from a human donor with low-grade glioma or glioblastoma, undergoing nonglioma brain surgery, or in good health (not recorded which). CDR3s include the opening cysteine and the closing phenylalanine or tryptophan. A D gene is named only where the DNA matches it firmly. Size tells how often a clone was seen (once, few, many) or the class of an expanded clone, and some rows leave it out.

j_call,v_call,d_call,clone_size,cdr3_nt,cdr3_aa
TRBJ1-6,TRBV7-6,.,.,TGTGCCAGCAGCACCAATGCGGGGGCTAATTCACCCTTCCACTTT,CASSTNAGANSPFHF
TRBJ2-1,TRBV18,TRBD1,.,TGTGCCAGCTCAAGGGACAGGGACGAGCAGTTCTTC,CASSRDRDEQFF
TRBJ2-6,TRBV6-5,.,.,TGTGCCAGCAGACTAAGGGTTGCCTCTGGGGCCAACGTCCTGACTTTC,CASRLRVASGANVLTF
TRBJ1-1,TRBV6-6,.,many,TGTGCCAGCAGTTACGGTGAAAACACTGAAGCTTTCTTT,CASSYGENTEAFF
TRBJ2-7,TRBV7-2,.,.,TGTGCCAGCAGCGCACAATACGAGCAGTACTTC,CASSAQYEQYF
TRBJ1-1,TRBV27,.,few,TGTGCCAGCAGAACACAGGGGAACACTGAAGCTTTCTTT,CASRTQGNTEAFF
TRBJ1-2,TRBV27,.,.,TGTGCCGGCGCTCGAGGGGAGACTGGAAGCTACACCTTC,CAGARGETGSYTF
TRBJ2-1,TRBV20-1,.,.,TGCAGTGCTAGTCCCCCCGGGAACAATGAGCAGTTCTTC,CSASPPGNNEQFF
TRBJ2-1,TRBV6-1,TRBD2,many,TGTGCCAGCAGTCGTTGGTTGAGCGGGGGGACCAATGAGCAGTTCTTC,CASSRWLSGGTNEQFF
TRBJ2-1,TRBV28,.,.,TGTGCCAGCAGGTCTGCCGGGGATCCTTCCTACAATGAGCAGTTCTTC,CASRSAGDPSYNEQFF
TRBJ2-5,TRBV19,.,.,TGTGCCACCGGGGCCGACCCGAAGACCCAGTACTTC,CATGADPKTQYF
TRBJ1-2,TRBV2,TRBD1,few,TGTGCCAGCACTTCGGGACAGGGGTATGGCTACACCTTC,CASTSGQGYGYTF
TRBJ2-7,TRBV6-1,TRBD1,.,TGTGCCAGCAGTTTAGGACAGGGAAGTGGGCAGTACTTC,CASSLGQGSGQYF
TRBJ1-1,TRBV12-3/TRBV12-4,TRBD1,few,TGTGCCAGCAGTCCTCACAGGGGGGGAAAAACTGAAGCTTTCTTT,CASSPHRGGKTEAFF
TRBJ2-7,TRBV4-1,.,few,TGCGCCAGCAGCCTAGGCATAGACGCCACCTACGAGCAGTACTTC,CASSLGIDATYEQYF
TRBJ2-3,TRBV5-4,.,.,TGTGCCAGCAGCTGGAGAGATACGCAGTATTTT,CASSWRDTQYF
TRBJ1-1,TRBV18,.,.,TGTGCCAGCTCATATAGCAACACTGAAGCTTTCTTT,CASSYSNTEAFF
TRBJ1-5,TRBV7-8,.,few,TGTGCCAGCAGCTTAGGAACCCATCAGCCCCAGCATTTT,CASSLGTHQPQHF
TRBJ1-3,TRBV10-2,.,.,TGCGCCAGCAGTGAGGTACAGATTGGAAACACCATATATTTT,CASSEVQIGNTIYF
TRBJ2-1,TRBV28,TRBD1,few,TGTGCCAGCAGTCGCCGGGACAGGGTCAACAATGAGCAGTTCTTC,CASSRRDRVNNEQFF
TRBJ1-6,TRBV20-1,.,few,TGCAGTGCCGGGCCAGGGGCCAATTCACCCCTCCACTTT,CSAGPGANSPLHF
TRBJ2-5,TRBV6-2/TRBV6-3,.,few,TGTGCCAGCAGTTACCTAGGACGGCCGGGGCAAGAGACCCAGTACTTC,CASSYLGRPGQETQYF
TRBJ1-1,TRBV12-3/TRBV12-4,.,.,TGTGCCAGCAGCACCCTGGACACTGAAGCTTTCTTT,CASSTLDTEAFF
TRBJ1-5,TRBV28,.,many,TGTGCCAGCAGTAGGACAACAAATAGCAATCAGCCCCAGCATTTT,CASSRTTNSNQPQHF
TRBJ2-7,TRBV6-1,.,few,TGTGCCAGCAGTGAAGGCGGGTCCAGGACCGAGCAGTACTTC,CASSEGGSRTEQYF
TRBJ2-2,TRBV20-1,TRBD1,.,TGCAGCGTATTCCGGGACAGGGGGACCGGGGAGCTGTTTTTT,CSVFRDRGTGELFF
TRBJ1-1,TRBV19,.,.,TGTGCCAGTAGTGCCCGGGGGGTTATGAACACTGAAGCTTTCTTT,CASSARGVMNTEAFF
TRBJ2-7,TRBV6-9,TRBD2,.,TGTGCCAGCAGTTACGCTAGCGGGAGGGCCCCCTACGAGAAGTACTTC,CASSYASGRAPYEKYF
TRBJ2-2,TRBV12-3/TRBV12-4,.,.,TGTGCCAGCAGTTTAAGTAGCTCATCGAACACCGGGGAGCTGTTTTTT,CASSLSSSSNTGELFF
TRBJ2-5,TRBV10-3,TRBD1,.,TGTGCCATCAGTGAGTCTGGACAGGGGAAAGAGACCCAGTACTTC,CAISESGQGKETQYF
TRBJ1-3,TRBV7-6,.,.,TGTGCCCGCAGCTACCGGGATTTTGGAAACACCATATATTTT,CARSYRDFGNTIYF
TRBJ2-4,TRBV7-2,.,.,TGTGCCAGCAGCTTAGGGGGAGAAGCCAAAAACATTCAGTACTTC,CASSLGGEAKNIQYF
TRBJ2-6,TRBV6-5,.,.,TGTGCCAGCAGTTATCAGAGAAGCTCTGGGGCCAACGTCCTGACTTTC,CASSYQRSSGANVLTF
TRBJ1-1,TRBV28,.,.,TGTGCCAGCAGTTCTGGAGGGGAGGGGGAAACTGAAGCTTTCTTT,CASSSGGEGETEAFF
TRBJ2-7,TRBV3-1,.,.,TGTGCCAGCAGCCAAGAGGGGAGCGGATCATCCGGGGAGCGGTACTTC,CASSQEGSGSSGERYF
TRBJ1-3,TRBV7-8,.,.,TGTGCCAGCAGCTTGGGAAACACCATATATTTT,CASSLGNTIYF
TRBJ1-1,TRBV6-2/TRBV6-3,.,.,TGTGCCAGCAGTTACTCGCCACTCGATTACACTGAAGCTTTCTTT,CASSYSPLDYTEAFF
TRBJ2-1,TRBV7-2,.,few,TGTGCCAGCAGCTTAGATTCGGACCAGACCAATGAGCAGTTCTTC,CASSLDSDQTNEQFF
TRBJ2-3,TRBV6-1,.,.,TGTGCCAGCAGTTTGGTGGGGGAAGATACGCAGTATTTT,CASSLVGEDTQYF
TRBJ1-1,TRBV28,TRBD1,.,TGTGCCAGCAGCCGGGGACAGGGATGGACTGAAGCTTTCTTT,CASSRGQGWTEAFF
TRBJ1-5,TRBV28,.,few,TGTGCCAGCAGTTTATACACCCTGGGGGGGGGCGGAAATCAGCCCCAGCATTTT,CASSLYTLGGGGNQPQHF
TRBJ2-1,TRBV11-2,.,.,TGTGCCAGCAGCTCATCTCTCGGGAGCTCCTACAATGAGCAGTTCTTC,CASSSSLGSSYNEQFF
TRBJ2-5,TRBV10-3,.,few,TGTGCCATCAGTGACGGTGGGACCAAAGAGACCCAGTACTTC,CAISDGGTKETQYF
TRBJ2-1,TRBV20-1,.,few,TGCAGTGCTAGTCACGGGGCCTTCCTCTTCAATGAGCAGTTCTTC,CSASHGAFLFNEQFF
TRBJ1-5,TRBV10-3,.,.,TGTGCCTCCGCGGCGGATTCCAATCAGCCCCAGCATTTT,CASAADSNQPQHF
TRBJ1-1,TRBV7-2,.,.,TGTGCCAGCAGCCCCAAGTTTGGGGGCTCGTTGAACACTGAAGCTTTCTTT,CASSPKFGGSLNTEAFF
TRBJ1-2,TRBV4-3,.,.,TGCGCCAGCAGGCCCATTGTACAGGGTTCGGGCGGCTACACCTTC,CASRPIVQGSGGYTF
TRBJ2-2,TRBV24-1,.,few,TGTGCCACCAGTGAGGGGACGGGGAACACCGGGGAGCTGTTTTTT,CATSEGTGNTGELFF
TRBJ1-4,TRBV6-9,TRBD1,.,TGTGCCAGCAGTTACGGGACAGGGAATGAAAAACTGTTTTTT,CASSYGTGNEKLFF
TRBJ2-1,TRBV28,.,.,TGTGCCAGCAGGAAACAGGGCAATGAGCAGTTCTTC,CASRKQGNEQFF
TRBJ2-2,TRBV7-9,TRBD1,.,TGTGCCCGCAGCTTACGATGGACAGGGGAAGAAACCGGGGGGCTGTTTTTT,CARSLRWTGEETGGLFF
TRBJ2-5,TRBV20-1,TRBD2,.,TGCAGTGCTTCGAGCGTAGCGGGAGTTGAGACCCAGTACTTC,CSASSVAGVETQYF
TRBJ1-6,TRBV20-1,TRBD1,few,TGCAGTGCTTTGACAGGGACGCGGAATTCACCCCTCCACTTT,CSALTGTRNSPLHF
TRBJ1-2,TRBV10-2,TRBD1,.,TGCGCCAGCAGTGAACCCAGGGGGCAGTGGCACACCTTC,CASSEPRGQWHTF
TRBJ1-1,TRBV6-2/TRBV6-3,TRBD1,many,TGTGCCAGCAGTACGACAGGGACTGAAGCTTTCTTT,CASSTTGTEAFF
TRBJ1-2,TRBV6-1,.,few,TGTGCCAGCAGGCAAACGGCAGGGCCAGGCTACACCTTC,CASRQTAGPGYTF
TRBJ2-1,TRBV18,.,.,TGTGCCAGCTCACCACCGATCTGGGACACTGGTTCCAATGAGCAGTTCTTC,CASSPPIWDTGSNEQFF